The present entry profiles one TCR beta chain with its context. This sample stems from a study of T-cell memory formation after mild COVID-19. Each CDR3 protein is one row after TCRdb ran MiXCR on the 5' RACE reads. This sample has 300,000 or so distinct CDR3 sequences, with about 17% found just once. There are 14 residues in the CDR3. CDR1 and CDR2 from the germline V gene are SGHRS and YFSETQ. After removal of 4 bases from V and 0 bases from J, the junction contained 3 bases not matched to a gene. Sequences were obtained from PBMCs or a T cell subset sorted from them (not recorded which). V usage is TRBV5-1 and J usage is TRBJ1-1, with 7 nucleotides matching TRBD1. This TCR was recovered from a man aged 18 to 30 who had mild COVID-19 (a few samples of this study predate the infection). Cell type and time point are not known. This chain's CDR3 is CASSDRALNTEAFF. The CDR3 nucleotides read TGCGCCAGCAGCGACAGGGCCTTGAACACTGAAGCTTTCTTT.